The 27 T cell receptor beta chains below come from one sample, sequenced in a study of T cell responses to AZD1222 COVID-19 vaccine. The table came from immunoSEQ multiplex PCR; TCRdb's copy has only in-frame clones and leaves some out. This table holds 95,000 to 110,000 clones, 86% found once. The specimen was peripheral blood, collected 28 days after the second dose of the MenACWY control vaccine. These receptors all come from an adult who received the MenACWY meningococcal vaccine as a control.

The chain uses TRBV18 and TRBJ2-7; no clear D gene. The CDR3 has 13 residues. Germline V CDR1 and CDR2: KGHSH, LQKENI. Trimming took 5 bases from V and 0 from J, leaving 8 bases between them. CDR3 bases: TGTGCCAGCTCATTCGGTCTCTCCTACGAGCAGTACTTC. Protein: CASSFGLSYEQYF.

The rearrangement joins TRBV3-1 (or the pseudogene TRBV3-2) to TRBJ2-5, with TRBD1 matching 7 bases. V shed 4 bases, J shed 0 bases, and the junction held 8 bases outside the gene matches. The germline CDR1 and CDR2 sequences are LGHDT and YNNKEL (reference sequence). This CDR3 is built from 16 residues. The CDR3 here is CASSLHAGTDQETQYF. CDR3 DNA: TGTGCCAGCAGCCTACATGCCGGGACAGACCAAGAGACCCAGTACTTC.

The chain carries TRBV27 and TRBJ1-5, with a possible D match to TRBD1 (5 bases). V shed 1 base and J shed 3 bases, with 16 bases lying between them. Germline assignment: CDR1 MNHEY and CDR2 SMNVEV (reference sequence). This CDR3 comprises 17 residues. The CDR3 DNA sequence: TGTGCCAGCAGTTTATTTTTTCGGGGGGGGTTCAATCAGCCCCAGCATTTT. Translated: CASSLFFRGGFNQPQHF.

The chain carries TRBV18 and TRBJ2-5; 9 bases are shared with TRBD2. J gave up 0 bases and V 2 bases, and 4 bases lay outside the gene matches. The CDR3 has 16 amino acids. The germline V gene encodes CDR1 KGHSH and CDR2 LQKENI. CDR3 sequence (DNA): TGTGCCAGCTCACCAAAAGCGGGGGGCTACCAAGAGACCCAGTACTTC. This codes for CASSPKAGGYQETQYF.

The chain has TRBV28 and TRBJ1-3; 7 nucleotides line up with TRBD1. The CDR3 length is 15 residues. Germline assignment: CDR1 MDHEN and CDR2 SYDVKM. Unmatched junction bases numbered 3, after V lost 4 bases and J lost 0 bases. The CDR3, as DNA: TGTGCCAGCAGTTCCACAGGGGACTCTGGAAACACCATATATTTT. Protein sequence: CASSSTGDSGNTIYF.

This clone was seen more than once but under ten times. V and J are TRBV11-2 and TRBJ2-7, with D maybe TRBD1 (6 bases). The V gene's germline CDR1 is SGHAT and CDR2 FQNNGV. The germline V and J ends were trimmed by 1 base and 11 bases, with 15 bases remaining between them. This CDR3 spans 13 amino acids. The CDR3 sequence is CASSLGADSGEYF. As DNA, the CDR3 is TGTGCCAGCAGCTTAGGGGCCGATTCAGGGGAGTACTTC.

This clone was counted a single time. V usage is TRBV4-3 and J usage is TRBJ1-2; unclear D gene. Germline CDR1 and CDR2: LGHNA and YSLEER. V was pared by 2 bases and J by 4 bases, with 8 bases between. This CDR3 is built from 13 residues. CDR3 sequence: CASSQTNSYGYTF. The DNA of the CDR3 is TGCGCCAGCAGCCAAACTAACAGCTATGGCTACACCTTC.

This clone appeared once. The rearrangement uses TRBV2 and TRBJ1-2; the match to TRBD1 covers 8 bases. The CDR3 contains 15 residues. Germline V gene lookup returns CDR1 SNHLY and CDR2 FYNNEI. The trim removed 7 bases at V and 8 bases at J, leaving 15 bases unmatched. CDR3 residues: CASKPDRESAGGYTF. CDR3 in DNA: TGTGCCAGCAAACCGGACAGGGAATCGGCTGGGGGCTACACCTTC.

The rearrangement uses TRBV3-1 (or the pseudogene TRBV3-2) and TRBJ2-5, with D possibly matching TRBD2 (6 bases). Trimming pared 1 base from V and 7 bases from J, leaving 16 bases between. This CDR3 region has 15 residues. The germline V gene encodes CDR1 LGHDT and CDR2 YNNKEL (reference sequence). CDR3 nucleotide sequence: TGTGCCAGCAGCCAAGTTCGGGGGTCTGTCGGGACCCAGTACTTC. Its translation is CASSQVRGSVGTQYF.

This chain's CDR3 is CASRLRESYNEQFF. CDR3 DNA sequence: TGTGCCAGCAGGCTGAGGGAATCCTACAATGAGCAGTTCTTC. This sequence joins TRBV27 and TRBJ2-1; TRBD2 is a possible D gene (5 bases). With 6 bases removed from V and 1 base from J, the gap between germline ends came to 10 bases. CDR1 and CDR2 from the germline V gene are MNHEY and SMNVEV (reference sequence). The CDR3 extends over 14 amino acids.

The chain is built from TRBV5-1 and TRBJ1-3; 8 bases match TRBD1. This CDR3 spans 16 amino acids. V dropped 4 bases and J dropped 3; count of bases not matched to a gene: 9. The germline gives CDR1 SGHRS, CDR2 YFSETQ. In DNA, the CDR3 is TGCGCCAGCAGCCCGACAGGGGTTCTAAGTGGAAACACCATATATTTT. It specifies CASSPTGVLSGNTIYF.

The rearrangement uses TRBV25-1 and TRBJ1-2; D ambiguous. V lost 3 bases to trimming and J lost 7 bases, with 6 bases between them. The CDR3 length is 11 residues. Germline CDR1 and CDR2: MGHDK and SYGVNS. The CDR3 region is CASSDRVGYTF. CDR3 sequence (DNA): TGTGCCAGCAGTGATCGCGTTGGCTACACCTTC.

The chain carries TRBV5-4 and TRBJ2-7; 11 nucleotides align to TRBD1. Trimming took 4 bases from V and 1 from J; bases not matched to a gene: 4. Germline loops: CDR1 SGHNT, CDR2 YYREEE (reference sequence). CDR3 length equals 15 residues. CDR3 nucleotides: TGTGCCAGCAGCGCCCGGGACAGGGGGTCCTACGAGCAGTACTTC. It specifies CASSARDRGSYEQYF.

V and J are TRBV3-1 (or the pseudogene TRBV3-2) and TRBJ2-7; D is unresolved. Trimming pared 1 base from V and 3 bases from J, leaving 7 bases between. Germline values: CDR1 LGHDT, CDR2 YNNKEL (reference sequence). The CDR3 is 13 amino acids. CDR3 region: CASSQGNRYEQYF. In DNA, the CDR3 is TGTGCCAGCAGCCAAGGGAATCGCTACGAGCAGTACTTC.

This clone came up a few times. This rearrangement joins TRBV2 to TRBJ2-2; no reliable D call. Trimming left V 6 bases short and J 7 bases short, with 18 bases between. Germline assignment: CDR1 SNHLY and CDR2 FYNNEI. CDR3 size: 15 residues. CDR3 DNA sequence: TGTGCCAGCAGCCCAGATACAAAATTTGGCGGGGAGCTGTTTTTT. Amino acids: CASSPDTKFGGELFF.

This chain joins TRBV5-5 and TRBJ1-3; D unresolved. Trimming shortened V by 0 bases and J by 0 bases, and 7 bases separated the two germline ends. The CDR3 has 15 residues. Germline V lookup: CDR1 SGHKS, CDR2 YYEKEE (reference sequence). The CDR3 bases are TGTGCCAGCAGCTTGGACGCCGGCTCTGGAAACACCATATATTTT. The encoded protein is CASSLDAGSGNTIYF.

The V gene is TRBV7-2, the J gene TRBJ2-7; 7 nucleotides agree with TRBD1. V was clipped by 3 bases and J by 2 bases; unmatched bases: 7. Germline V CDR1 and CDR2: SGHTA, FQGNSA. The length of the CDR3 is 15 residues. This CDR3 reads CASSFGDRAPYEQYF. The CDR3 DNA reads TGTGCCAGCAGCTTTGGTGACAGGGCCCCCTACGAGCAGTACTTC.

The V and J genes are TRBV7-9 and TRBJ2-7; 7 nucleotides line up with TRBD2. The germline V gene has CDR1 SEHNR and CDR2 FQNEAQ (reference sequence). With V trimmed by 5 bases and J by 3 bases, 4 bases remained unmatched. The CDR3 covers 13 residues. For the CDR3, the DNA is TGTGCCAGCAGCCCGCCGGGAGGCTACGAGCAGTACTTC. Its protein product is CASSPPGGYEQYF.

This chain connects TRBV19 to TRBJ2-4; TRBD1 or TRBD2 may be the D gene (6 bases each). Trimming stripped 3 bases from V and 0 bases from J, with 18 bases between. The CDR3 has 18 residues. Germline loops: CDR1 LNHDA, CDR2 SQIVND (reference sequence). CDR3 DNA sequence: TGTGCCAGTAGTATTGTCGGGGGCGGGAATATAGCCAAAAACATTCAGTACTTC. Translation gives CASSIVGGGNIAKNIQYF.

Turning to this clone: Other DNA sequences in this specimen translate into the identical CDR3. The rearrangement links TRBV18 to TRBJ2-5; perhaps TRBD2 as D (6 bases). From germline, CDR1 is KGHSH and CDR2 LQKENI. CDR3 size: 13 residues. V shed 3 bases and J shed 4 bases, with 9 bases lying between them. CDR3 bases: TGTGCCAGCTCACCCGGAGCGGGAGAGACCCAGTACTTC. It translates to CASSPGAGETQYF. The full variable domain, in which reference TRBV18 and TRBJ2-5 provide the parts outside the CDR3, is NAGVMQNPRHLVRRRGQEARLRCSPMKGHSHVYWYRQLPEEGLKFMVYLQKENIIDESGMPKERFSAEFPKEGPSILRIQQVVRGDSAAYFCASSPGAGETQYFGPGTRLLVL.

The chain recombines TRBV7-8 with TRBJ2-7; 9 positions agree with TRBD2. This CDR3 contains 17 residues. Germline V CDR1 and CDR2: SGHVS, FQNEAQ. V gave up 5 bases and J gave up 0 bases; unmatched junction bases: 11. CDR3 loop: CASSPGSSGGHSYEQYF. The CDR3, as DNA: TGTGCCAGCAGCCCGGGAAGCAGCGGGGGGCACTCCTACGAGCAGTACTTC.

V and J are TRBV4-1 and TRBJ2-3; possibly TRBD2 for D (7 bases). Germline CDR1 MGHRA, CDR2 YSYEKL. Trimming cost V 1 base and J 1 base, with 12 bases left between them. The CDR3 extends over 16 amino acids. CDR3 in amino acids: CASSQVGGRRTDTQYF. For the CDR3, the DNA is TGCGCCAGCAGCCAAGTCGGGGGGCGCCGCACAGATACGCAGTATTTT.

This clone was recorded a few times. J is TRBJ1-2 and V is TRBV18; 7 positions agree with TRBD1. The J segment lost 0 bases and the V segment lost 3 bases, leaving 7 bases of the junction unmatched. Germline CDR1 and CDR2: KGHSH and LQKENI. The CDR3 length is 16 residues. The CDR3 DNA follows: TGTGCCAGCTCACCGCCGACAGGGAGAGCTAACTATGGCTACACCTTC. Translated: CASSPPTGRANYGYTF.

The V and J genes are TRBV10-3 and TRBJ2-7, with D uncertain. Germline V lookup: CDR1 ENHRY, CDR2 SYGVKD. The V gene lost 3 bases and the J gene lost 7 bases, with 10 bases spanning the gap. The length of the CDR3 is 12 residues. CDR3 coding DNA: TGTGCCATCAGTGAAAGGGTCGAGGAGCAGTACTTC. Protein: CAISERVEEQYF.

The rearrangement uses TRBV6-6 and TRBJ2-4; D not certain. CDR3 length: 14 residues. Looked up from germline, CDR1 is MNHNY and CDR2 is SVGAGI (reference sequence). The V end lost 7 bases, the J end lost 3 bases, and 13 bases lay between the germline ends. CDR3 sequence: CASIPTANKNIQYF. CDR3 in DNA: TGTGCCAGCATCCCGACGGCGAACAAAAACATTCAGTACTTC.

The gene calls are TRBV2 and TRBJ2-7; D remains unclear. The V end lost 1 base, the J end lost 8 bases, and 9 bases lay between the germline ends. CDR3 length equals 12 residues. Germline loops: CDR1 SNHLY, CDR2 FYNNEI. The CDR3 sequence: CASSEGELKQYF. The CDR3 region has the DNA TGTGCCAGCAGTGAAGGCGAGCTAAAGCAGTACTTC.

Remarks on this clone: One end of the junction is discordant with germline, which a read error may explain. The chain joins TRBV3-1 (or the pseudogene TRBV3-2) to TRBJ2-7, with 9 nucleotides matching TRBD1. From germline, CDR1 is LGHDT and CDR2 YNNKEL (reference sequence). The CDR3 sequence is 14 residues long. The CDR3 spells CASSQDSIGTGKDF. The CDR3, as DNA: TGTGCCAGCAGCCAAGATTCAATCGGGACAGGGAAAGACTTC.